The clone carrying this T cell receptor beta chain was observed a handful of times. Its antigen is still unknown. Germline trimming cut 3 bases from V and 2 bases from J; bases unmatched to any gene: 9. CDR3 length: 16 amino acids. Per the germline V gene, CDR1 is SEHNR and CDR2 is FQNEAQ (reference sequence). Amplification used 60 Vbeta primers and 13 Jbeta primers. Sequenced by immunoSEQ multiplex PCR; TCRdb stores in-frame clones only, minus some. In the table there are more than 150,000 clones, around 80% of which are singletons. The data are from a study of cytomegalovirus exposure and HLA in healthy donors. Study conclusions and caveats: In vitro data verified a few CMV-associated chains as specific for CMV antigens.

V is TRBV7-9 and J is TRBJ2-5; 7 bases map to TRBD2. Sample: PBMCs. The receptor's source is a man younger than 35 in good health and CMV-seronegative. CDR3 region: CASSLSNSGGQETQYF. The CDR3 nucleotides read TGTGCCAGCAGCTTGTCCAACTCCGGGGGGCAAGAGACCCAGTACTTC.